Each of the 20 T cell receptor beta chains below was sequenced from the same sample in a study of vaccination and CD4 T cells after COVID-19. Cultured CD4+ T-cell DNA underwent Oncomine TCR Beta short-read sequencing. One entry per CDR3 protein, called by TCRdb with MiXCR from the PCR reads. This sample has some 15,000 distinct CDR3 sequences; around 69% occur once, and the top ten carry 20%. These TCRs' antigens remain unknown. Stated treatment: roughly ten-day PBMC culture with coronavirus spike peptide pools or control peptides (ViraFEST assay). The specimen was CD4+ T cells from blood, cultured in vitro. These receptors all stem from a human donor who had recovered from COVID-19.

The V gene is TRBV7-2, the J gene TRBJ1-1; D is uncertain. With 3 bases removed from V and 0 bases from J, the gap between germline ends came to 11 bases. Germline-derived CDR1 and CDR2 are SGHTA and FQGNSA. The CDR3 covers 15 residues. CDR3 in amino acids: CASSFYWVLNTEAFF. CDR3 in DNA: TGTGCCAGCAGCTTTTATTGGGTTCTGAACACTGAAGCTTTCTTT.

The chain links TRBV7-9 to TRBJ1-2; D is unresolved. Trimming cost V 5 bases and J 8 bases, with 12 bases left between them. CDR3 length: 12 amino acids. Germline CDR1 SEHNR, CDR2 FQNEAQ (reference sequence). This CDR3 reads CASSLTERGYTF. The CDR3 DNA reads TGTGCCAGCAGCCTAACAGAGAGGGGCTACACCTTC.

The V gene is TRBV2, the J gene TRBJ2-2; the D gene could be TRBD1 or TRBD2 (5 bases each). The germline V and J ends were trimmed by 6 bases and 4 bases, with 12 bases remaining between them. This CDR3 contains 14 residues. Germline-derived CDR1 and CDR2 are SNHLY and FYNNEI. CDR3 DNA sequence: TGTGCCAGCAGATGGGACCCCTCCACCGGGGAGCTGTTTTTT. It encodes CASRWDPSTGELFF.

This chain uses TRBV6-1 with TRBJ2-7; 7 bases line up with TRBD2. The CDR3 is 14 residues long. Germline V lookup: CDR1 MNHNS, CDR2 SASEGT. Unmatched junction bases numbered 8, after V lost 7 bases and J lost 2 bases. As DNA, the CDR3 is TGTGCCAGCAAGACGGGACTAAACACCTACGAGCAGTACTTC. Translation: CASKTGLNTYEQYF.

This clonotype was seen a single time. This sequence joins TRBV9 and TRBJ2-3; 9 bases agree with TRBD1. J gave up 3 bases and V 3 bases, and 5 bases lay outside the gene matches. CDR3 length: 15 residues. The V gene's germline CDR1 is SGDLS and CDR2 YYNGEE. CDR3 loop: CASSGRTGATDTQYF. CDR3 sequence (DNA): TGTGCCAGCAGCGGACGGACAGGGGCGACAGATACGCAGTATTTT. Full variable domain (remainder filled in from reference TRBV9 and TRBJ2-3): DSGVTQTPKHLITATGQRVTLRCSPRSGDLSVYWYQQSLDQGLQFLIQYYNGEERAKGNILERFSAQQFPDLHSELNLSSLELGDSALYFCASSGRTGATDTQYFGPGTRLTVL.

A single count supports this clonotype. This chain uses TRBV10-2 with TRBJ1-5; D unclear. This CDR3 has 14 amino acids. The V gene's germline CDR1 is WSHSY and CDR2 SAAADI. V was trimmed by 2 bases and J by 4 bases, leaving 9 bases between them. The CDR3 DNA is TGCGCCAGCAGTGAGCAGACTCATAATCAGCCCCAGCATTTT. Encoded protein: CASSEQTHNQPQHF.

The CDR3 DNA follows: TGTGCCTGGTACCAGGGAATTGGGACCTATGGCTACACCTTC. Translated: CAWYQGIGTYGYTF. V is TRBV30 and J is TRBJ1-2, with TRBD1 as a possible D gene (5 bases). The CDR3 loop spans 14 amino acids. The germline CDR1 and CDR2 sequences are GTSNPN and SVGIG (reference sequence). V was shortened by 5 bases and J by 4 bases, with 17 bases between the two germline ends. The complete variable domain, with remaining parts taken from reference TRBV30 and TRBJ1-2, reads SQTIHQWPATLVQPVGSPLSLECTVEGTSNPNLYWYRQAAGRGLQLLFYSVGIGQISSEVPQNLSASRPQDRQFILSSKKLLLSDSGFYLCAWYQGIGTYGYTFGSGTRLTVV.

The V gene is TRBV25-1, the J gene TRBJ2-7, with D maybe TRBD1 (6 bases). The V end lost 2 bases, the J end lost 3 bases, and 11 bases lay between the germline ends. CDR3 length equals 14 residues. The germline V gene encodes CDR1 MGHDK and CDR2 SYGVNS. The CDR3 DNA is TGTGCCAGCAGTGAACTCATGGACAGCTACGAGCAGTACTTC. This sequence encodes CASSELMDSYEQYF.

V gene TRBV21-1 combines with J gene TRBJ1-6. TRBV21-1 is a known pseudogene. This CDR3 has 12 residues. CDR3 sequence reads: CRGQPYNSPLHF. Written as DNA, the CDR3 is TGTCGAGGGCAGCCATATAATTCACCCCTCCACTTT.

This clonotype was counted between two and nine times. This chain connects TRBV23-1 to TRBJ2-5; D is unclear. TRBV23-1 is an ORF, with its function uncertain. The CDR3 spans 14 residues. V shed 3 bases and J shed 2 bases, with 10 bases lying between them. CDR3 residues: CASSHHDTQETQYF. The CDR3 DNA reads TGCGCCAGCAGTCATCACGACACTCAAGAGACCCAGTACTTC.

V and J are TRBV15 and TRBJ1-5; no firm D call. This CDR3 has 16 residues. Between the trimmed V and J ends, which lost 0 bases and 5 bases, there was a span of 14 bases. Germline values: CDR1 LNHNV, CDR2 YYDKDF (reference sequence). The CDR3 protein is CATSRDRGRRYQPQHF. The CDR3, as DNA: TGTGCCACCAGCAGAGATAGAGGACGGCGATATCAGCCCCAGCATTTT.

The genes are TRBV10-1 and TRBJ2-5; 9 nucleotides line up with TRBD1. Germline CDR1 and CDR2: WNHNN and SYGVQD (reference sequence). The junction had 9 bases not matched to a gene; V was cut back by 5 bases and J by 2 bases. The CDR3 consists of 16 residues. CDR3 sequence reads: CASSPRIGTGQETQYF. The CDR3 bases are TGCGCCAGCAGTCCAAGAATCGGGACAGGGCAAGAGACCCAGTACTTC.

V is TRBV15 and J is TRBJ1-5; D gene ambiguous. Germline V gene lookup returns CDR1 LNHNV and CDR2 YYDKDF (reference sequence). Trimming took 0 bases from V and 9 from J, leaving 15 bases between them. This CDR3 has 15 amino acids. Here the CDR3 DNA reads TGTGCCACCAGCAGAGATGGTGAGAGGGCCCGGCCCCAGCATTTT. It yields the protein CATSRDGERARPQHF.

The chain is built from TRBV28 and TRBJ2-3, with 7 positions matching TRBD2. Germline-derived CDR1 and CDR2 are MDHEN and SYDVKM. The CDR3 extends over 15 amino acids. V lost 4 bases and J lost 5; bases outside the gene matches: 9. Here the CDR3 reads CASSSRGGSLDTQYF. The DNA of the CDR3 is TGTGCCAGCAGTTCACGGGGCGGGAGTCTAGATACGCAGTATTTT. Filled out from reference TRBV28 and TRBJ2-3, the complete variable domain reads DVKVTQSSRYLVKRTGEKVFLECVQDMDHENMFWYRQDPGLGLRLIYFSYDVKMKEKGDIPEGYSVSREKKERFSLILESASTNQTSMYLCASSSRGGSLDTQYFGPGTRLTVL.

J is TRBJ1-5 and V is TRBV7-2; 8 bases are shared with TRBD1. This CDR3 spans 18 amino acids. After removal of 5 bases from V and 3 bases from J, the junction contained 15 bases not matched to a gene. CDR1 is SGHTA, CDR2 FQGNSA, per germline. In nucleotides, the CDR3 is TGTGCCAGCAGCCTGATAGGGAGACAGGGGCGGCCCAATCAGCCCCAGCATTTT. Translation: CASSLIGRQGRPNQPQHF.

The chain carries TRBV20-1 and TRBJ2-3, with 13 bases aligning to TRBD2. Trimming cost V 1 base and J 8 bases; bases outside gene matches: 6. The CDR3 has 15 amino acids. The V gene's germline CDR1 is DFQATT and CDR2 SNEGSKA (reference sequence). The CDR3 DNA reads as TGCAGTGCTAGAGCCGGACTAGCGGGAGCGACTACGCAGTATTTT. Its protein product is CSARAGLAGATTQYF.

This clonotype has just a few counts. The V call is TRBV6-1, the J call TRBJ2-3; tentatively, D is TRBD1 or TRBD2 (5 bases each). The CDR3 runs 17 residues. The V and J ends lost 8 bases and 0 bases respectively, with 21 bases between them. In germline, CDR1 is MNHNS, CDR2 SASEGT. The CDR3 is CASVERDAVLSTDTQYF. The CDR3 DNA sequence: TGTGCCAGCGTCGAACGGGACGCCGTTTTAAGCACAGATACGCAGTATTTT.

The chain carries TRBV20-1 and TRBJ1-5, with 7 bases aligning to TRBD1. Germline lookup yields CDR1 DFQATT and CDR2 SNEGSKA (reference sequence). The CDR3 contains 15 residues. V shed 7 bases and J 6 bases; nucleotides not matched to a gene: 15. CDR3 sequence: CSVRGGQGEVQPQHF. Written as DNA, the CDR3 is TGCAGTGTCAGAGGGGGTCAGGGGGAGGTTCAGCCCCAGCATTTT.

V is TRBV7-2 and J is TRBJ2-3; 9 bases fit TRBD2. Looked up from germline, CDR1 is SGHTA and CDR2 is FQGNSA. CDR3 length: 14 residues. V shed 1 base, J shed 6 bases, and the junction held 2 bases outside the gene matches. CDR3 sequence reads: CASSLVAGADTQYF. CDR3 nucleotides: TGTGCCAGCAGCTTAGTAGCGGGAGCGGATACGCAGTATTTT.

This rearrangement joins TRBV10-1 to TRBJ1-2; D is undetermined. The CDR3 is made up of 13 amino acids. In germline, CDR1 is WNHNN, CDR2 SYGVQD (reference sequence). V lost 10 bases, J lost 5 bases, and 17 bases lay in between. The CDR3: CATLPKGLYGYTF. The CDR3 DNA follows: TGCGCCACCCTACCAAAGGGCTTATATGGCTACACCTTC.